The 25 T cell receptor beta chains listed next were all sequenced from one sample in a study of blood T cell repertoires in COVID-19. Generated by immunoSEQ multiplex PCR, the TCRdb table keeps only in-frame clones and is missing some. The table records about 220,000 clones, approximately 85% of them present only once. The sequenced sample was peripheral blood. All receptors derive from an older woman with COVID-19, enrolled during active disease.

This clone has more than one count but fewer than ten. The chain is built from TRBV28 and TRBJ1-2; D call uncertain. V was shortened by 2 bases and J by 0 bases, with 4 bases between the two germline ends. Germline V lookup: CDR1 MDHEN, CDR2 SYDVKM. The CDR3 covers 13 residues. The CDR3 sequence is CASSLPPNYGYTF. CDR3 bases: TGTGCCAGCAGTTTACCTCCTAACTATGGCTACACCTTC.

The chain carries TRBV5-6 and TRBJ1-5; 9 nucleotides align to TRBD1. Germline CDR1 and CDR2: SGHDT and YYEEEE. Trimming removed 4 bases from V and 6 bases from J; junction bases left unmatched: 8. The CDR3 runs to 15 residues. CDR3: CASSKDRGVGQPQHF. The CDR3 DNA follows: TGTGCCAGCAGCAAGGACAGGGGAGTTGGTCAGCCCCAGCATTTT. The whole variable domain, filled in from reference TRBV5-6 and TRBJ1-5, reads DAGVTQSPTHLIKTRGQQVTLRCSPKSGHDTVSWYQQALGQGPQFIFQYYEEEERQRGNFPDRFSGHQFPNYSSELNVNALLLGDSALYLCASSKDRGVGQPQHFGDGTRLSIL.

The chain combines TRBV18 with TRBJ1-3; D unresolved. CDR1 is KGHSH and CDR2 is LQKENI in the germline V gene. V was clipped by 0 bases and J by 0 bases, with 9 bases between them. This CDR3 region has 16 residues. The CDR3 DNA sequence: TGTGCCAGCTCACCACCCAGCGTAAGCTCTGGAAACACCATATATTTT. Its protein product is CASSPPSVSSGNTIYF. The variable domain in full, with the rest retrieved from reference TRBV18 and TRBJ1-3, is NAGVMQNPRHLVRRRGQEARLRCSPMKGHSHVYWYRQLPEEGLKFMVYLQKENIIDESGMPKERFSAEFPKEGPSILRIQQVVRGDSAAYFCASSPPSVSSGNTIYFGEGSWLTVV.

On this clone: One junction end does not reproduce the germline sequence, and a read error may be involved. The chain employs TRBV20-1 and TRBJ1-5; D not certain. The CDR3 contains 13 residues. From germline, CDR1 is DFQATT and CDR2 SNEGSKA (reference sequence). The CDR3 loop is CSASFMSGHPIFF. As DNA, the CDR3 is TGCAGTGCTAGTTTTATGTCTGGCCACCCCATTTTTTTT.

In nucleotides, the CDR3 is TGTGCCAGCAGTTACTTGGGACAGGAGATCTACGAGCAGTACTTC. Protein sequence: CASSYLGQEIYEQYF. The chain has TRBV6-2 or TRBV6-3 and TRBJ2-7, with 8 bases that match TRBD1. This CDR3 spans 15 amino acids. Trimming removed 1 base from V and 3 bases from J; junction bases left unmatched: 5. Per germline, CDR1 MNHEY and CDR2 SVGEGT.

CDR3 region: CAISETGVPEAFF. The CDR3 bases are TGTGCCATCAGTGAAACAGGGGTTCCGGAAGCTTTCTTT. The chain couples TRBV10-3 to TRBJ1-1; 7 bases fit TRBD1. V dropped 3 bases and J dropped 8; count of bases not matched to a gene: 6. The CDR3 runs 13 residues. The germline V gene has CDR1 ENHRY and CDR2 SYGVKD.

The genes are TRBV9 and TRBJ2-4; a weak D match, TRBD2 (5 bases). Germline V gene data show CDR1 as SGDLS and CDR2 as YYNGEE. With 3 bases removed from V and 0 bases from J, the gap between germline ends came to 7 bases. The CDR3 is 14 residues long. The chain's CDR3 is CASSGGVAKNIQYF. The CDR3 DNA sequence: TGTGCCAGCAGCGGGGGAGTAGCCAAAAACATTCAGTACTTC.

The chain is built from TRBV27 and TRBJ1-1; D unresolved. The germline V and J ends were trimmed by 3 bases and 2 bases, with 13 bases remaining between them. CDR1 MNHEY and CDR2 SMNVEV come from the germline V gene (reference sequence). The CDR3 has 15 residues. The CDR3 region has the DNA TGTGCCAGCAGTTTCGCAGGAAGCCAAAACACTGAAGCTTTCTTT. Protein sequence: CASSFAGSQNTEAFF.

This clone was found a few times. The gene calls are TRBV5-1 and TRBJ2-2; D not certain. Trimming took 5 bases from V and 0 from J, leaving 11 bases between them. This CDR3 is 15 amino acids long. The germline V gene has CDR1 SGHRS and CDR2 YFSETQ. CDR3 coding DNA: TGCGCCAGCAGTCCAGCGCTCTCGAACACCGGGGAGCTGTTTTTT. This gives the protein CASSPALSNTGELFF.

The J gene is TRBJ2-3, the V gene TRBV28; 7 nucleotides line up with TRBD2. The CDR3 contains 15 residues. V shed 3 bases and J 6 bases; nucleotides not matched to a gene: 9. The germline V gene encodes CDR1 MDHEN and CDR2 SYDVKM. The CDR3 region is CASSLGGSGVDTQYF. The CDR3 coding sequence is TGTGCCAGCAGTTTGGGCGGGAGCGGCGTGGATACGCAGTATTTT.

The CDR3 is CATSELGYGYTF. The CDR3, as DNA: TGTGCCACCAGTGAACTCGGGTATGGCTACACCTTC. The chain combines TRBV24-1 with TRBJ1-2, with no clear D. The germline CDR1 and CDR2 sequences are KGHDR and SFDVKD. This CDR3 has 12 amino acids. Trimming removed 4 bases from V and 5 bases from J, with 7 bases in between.

The rearrangement uses TRBV4-3 and TRBJ2-6, with D perhaps TRBD2 (6 bases). V was cut by 0 bases and J by 2 bases, with 14 bases left in between. CDR3 length: 18 residues. Germline CDR1 and CDR2: LGHNA and YSLEER. CDR3 bases: TGCGCCAGCAGCCAAGATTTTCGGCGGGGTACTGGGGCCAACGTCCTGACTTTC. As protein: CASSQDFRRGTGANVLTF.

The chain is built from TRBV19 and TRBJ2-3, with TRBD1 as a possible D gene (6 bases). The V end lost 7 bases, the J end lost 5 bases, and 13 bases lay between the germline ends. Looked up from germline, CDR1 is LNHDA and CDR2 is SQIVND (reference sequence). This CDR3 spans 13 amino acids. For the CDR3, the DNA is TGTGCCAGTACTTACAGGGAAGAAGATACGCAGTATTTT. Its translation: CASTYREEDTQYF. Supplemented by reference TRBV19 and TRBJ2-3, the full variable domain reads DGGITQSPKYLFRKEGQNVTLSCEQNLNHDAMYWYRQDPGQGLRLIYYSQIVNDFQKGDIAEGYSVSREKKESFPLTVTSAQKNPTAFYLCASTYREEDTQYFGPGTRLTVL.

The chain carries TRBV19 and TRBJ2-3; possibly TRBD1 for D (7 bases). From germline, CDR1 is LNHDA and CDR2 SQIVND (reference sequence). This CDR3 contains 14 residues. V lost 9 bases and J lost 2, with 15 bases in between. This CDR3 reads CASSQGEATDTQYF. The CDR3 nucleotides are TGTGCCAGCTCTCAGGGGGAGGCCACAGATACGCAGTATTTT.

The chain couples TRBV5-4 to TRBJ2-1; 11 bases line up with TRBD2. Germline lookup yields CDR1 SGHNT and CDR2 YYREEE (reference sequence). V dropped 2 bases and J dropped 3; count of bases not matched to a gene: 4. This CDR3 is 16 amino acids long. In DNA form, the CDR3 reads TGTGCCAGCAGCTTTTCGGGACTAGCGGTCTACAATGAGCAGTTCTTC. Its translation is CASSFSGLAVYNEQFF.

The chain couples TRBV5-1 to TRBJ1-1; D gene uncertain. There are 14 residues in the CDR3. V was pared by 7 bases and J by 11 bases, with 24 bases between. From germline, CDR1 is SGHRS and CDR2 YFSETQ. CDR3 coding DNA: TGCGCCAGCGGGAATTTATTCGAGGGAGTCGGGGCTTTCTTT. Protein product: CASGNLFEGVGAFF.

The chain recombines TRBV18 with TRBJ2-3; 7 bases match TRBD1. V lost 3 bases, J lost 0 bases, and 0 bases stayed unmatched. In germline, CDR1 is KGHSH, CDR2 LQKENI. The CDR3 is 14 amino acids. The CDR3 region is CASSPDRSTDTQYF. The CDR3 coding sequence is TGTGCCAGCTCACCGGACAGGAGCACAGATACGCAGTATTTT.

This clone was seen a few times. This chain uses TRBV6-2 or TRBV6-3 with TRBJ2-7; tentative D call: TRBD1 (6 bases). The CDR3 totals 14 residues. V lost 0 bases and J lost 5, with 11 bases in between. Germline CDR1 and CDR2: MNHEY and SVGEGT. Written as DNA, the CDR3 is TGTGCCAGCAGTTACTCGGGGGCTCCCAACGAGCAGTACTTC. This encodes CASSYSGAPNEQYF.

This sequence joins TRBV5-4 and TRBJ1-2; 9 positions agree with TRBD1. Germline-derived CDR1 and CDR2 are SGHNT and YYREEE (reference sequence). The CDR3 totals 15 residues. V trimming: 4 bases; J trimming: 6 bases; junction bases outside the gene matches: 10. For the CDR3, the DNA is TGTGCCAGCAGCCACAATCGACAGGGGGTCGATGGCTACACCTTC. Translated: CASSHNRQGVDGYTF.

This chain joins TRBV6-5 and TRBJ1-4; 8 nucleotides match TRBD1. Looked up from germline, CDR1 is MNHEY and CDR2 is SVGAGI. The J segment lost 3 bases and the V segment lost 6 bases, leaving 6 bases of the junction unmatched. The CDR3 extends over 15 amino acids. The CDR3 DNA is TGTGCCAGCAGGACAGGGGAGGCACCTAATGAAAAACTGTTTTTT. Protein product: CASRTGEAPNEKLFF.

The chain has TRBV10-3 and TRBJ2-1; 14 bases are shared with TRBD2. The CDR3 consists of 15 residues. V shed 4 bases, J shed 9 bases, and the junction held 5 bases outside the gene matches. Looked up from germline, CDR1 is ENHRY and CDR2 is SYGVKD. The CDR3, as DNA: TGTGCCATCAGTGGCGGACTAGCGGGAGGCGTTGAGCAGTTCTTC. Its translation: CAISGGLAGGVEQFF.

CDR3 loop: CASSYMTSGGGSTDTQYF. In nucleotides, the CDR3 is TGTGCCAGCAGCTATATGACTAGCGGGGGGGGTAGCACAGATACGCAGTATTTT. J is TRBJ2-3 and V is TRBV3-1 (or the pseudogene TRBV3-2); TRBD2 aligns across 14 bases. The CDR3 has 18 residues. In germline, CDR1 is LGHDT, CDR2 YNNKEL (reference sequence). V gave up 5 bases and J gave up 0 bases; unmatched junction bases: 7.

In its sample, this clone was seen a few times. The V and J genes are TRBV6-5 and TRBJ2-2, with D possibly TRBD1 on 6 matching bases. CDR3 length: 15 residues. Trimming removed 6 bases from V and 1 base from J, with 12 bases in between. Germline CDR1 MNHEY, CDR2 SVGAGI. The chain's CDR3 is CASSTGFRNTGELFF. CDR3 DNA: TGTGCCAGCAGCACAGGGTTTAGGAACACCGGGGAGCTGTTTTTT.

The V call is TRBV12-5, the J call TRBJ1-2, with unresolved D. The CDR3 totals 12 residues. Germline V gives CDR1 LGHNT, CDR2 FRNRAP. V lost 10 bases to trimming and J lost 3 bases, with 12 bases between them. The CDR3 bases are TGTGCTACACTAGGAGCAGACTATGGCTACACCTTC. Encoded protein: CATLGADYGYTF.

V gene TRBV7-2 combines with J gene TRBJ2-7; possible D gene TRBD1, 6 bases. This CDR3 region has 14 residues. V was shortened by 5 bases and J by 3 bases, with 14 bases between the two germline ends. Germline values: CDR1 SGHTA, CDR2 FQGNSA. CDR3 nucleotide sequence: TGTGCCAGCAGCCCCCGGACAGAATTCTACGAGCAGTACTTC. Its translation: CASSPRTEFYEQYF.